This T cell receptor (beta chain) was sequenced for a study of T-cell reconstitution after alpha-beta-depleted transplantation in children. A TCRbeta library incorporating unique molecular identifiers was prepared. MiXCR was run by TCRdb on the PCR reads, yielding one entry per CDR3 protein. This table has around 600,000 distinct CDR3 sequences, 23% appearing once. General study points: Surviving recipient cells, namely T cells and thymic progenitors, were the source of high day-60 TCRbeta diversity in some patients.

Worth noting for this clonotype: Its antigen is still unknown.

Sample: PBMCs, mostly from graft donor cells, taken 360 days after TCRalphabeta/CD19-depleted stem cell transplant. The TCR comes from a boy younger than two who had a stem cell transplant for acute myeloid leukemia, so the T cells may come from the graft donor.

The CDR3 reads CASSGVYGEAFF. CDR3 bases: TGCGCCAGCAGCGGGGTGTACGGTGAAGCTTTCTTT. The chain carries TRBV4-3 and TRBJ1-1; D remains unclear. Trimming stripped 5 bases from V and 7 bases from J, with 11 bases between. Per germline, CDR1 LGHNA and CDR2 YSLEER. The CDR3 is 12 amino acids.